This TCR beta chain was sequenced in a study of blood T cell repertoires in COVID-19. Study overall: Acute and convalescent COVID-19 samples came from the United States, Italy and Spain. PBMCs, B-cell-depleted T cells, or T cells provided the cDNA or gDNA that made up the material.

Germline V gives CDR1 SNHLY, CDR2 FYNNEI. V was pared by 3 bases and J by 7 bases, with 9 bases between. CDR3 length: 12 residues. Per the original methods: Estimation of nucleated cell counts relied on the amplification of reference gene primers. The protocol was immunoSEQ multiplex PCR, while the TCRdb copy is restricted to in-frame clones and leaves out a portion. That table furnishes V, J and clone size, whereas the DNA furnished D and trimming. The table lists roughly 220,000 clones, approximately 78% of them singletons. Seattle cases were enrolled at active infection and followed longitudinally.

The chain links TRBV2 to TRBJ1-2, with D perhaps TRBD1 (6 bases). The receptor's source is a woman of 80 years or more with COVID-19, enrolled during active disease. The source material was peripheral blood. The CDR3 sequence: CASSEQGTGYTF. The CDR3 DNA reads TGTGCCAGCAGTGAGCAGGGGACTGGCTACACCTTC.